The 5 T cell receptor beta chains below all came from one sample that was sequenced in a study of T cells in tumors after PD-1 blockade. Data came from immunoSEQ multiplex PCR; TCRdb stores just in-frame clones and leaves some out. The repertoire holds about 13,000 clones, with approximately 64% as singletons. Specimen: tumor tissue, collected before anti-PD-1 treatment. The receptor set was obtained from a human donor with cutaneous squamous cell carcinoma.

This rearrangement joins TRBV28 to TRBJ1-2; 11 bases agree with TRBD1. V was clipped by 5 bases and J by 5 bases; unmatched bases: 16. From germline, CDR1 is MDHEN and CDR2 SYDVKM. This CDR3 has 18 amino acids. The CDR3 region is CASSPGGWTGGVNYGYTF. CDR3 nucleotide sequence: TGTGCCAGCAGTCCCGGTGGGTGGACAGGGGGCGTTAATTATGGCTACACCTTC.

The V gene is TRBV4-1, the J gene TRBJ2-7; D remains unclear. The CDR3 has 13 residues. Trimming removed 3 bases at V and 0 bases at J, with 6 bases between. The germline V gene has CDR1 MGHRA and CDR2 YSYEKL. CDR3: CASSHVGSYEQYF. The CDR3 DNA sequence: TGCGCCAGCAGCCATGTGGGCTCCTACGAGCAGTACTTC.

This clone was detected only once. The chain's CDR3 is CASSPRRETQYF. In nucleotides, the CDR3 is TGTGCCAGCTCACCCAGGAGGGAGACCCAGTACTTC. This sequence joins TRBV18 and TRBJ2-5; TRBD2 might be the D (5 bases). The CDR3 has 12 amino acids. Germline CDR1 reads KGHSH; CDR2 reads LQKENI. V lost 3 bases to trimming and J lost 5 bases, with 7 bases between them.

This clone has more than one count but fewer than ten. The chain joins TRBV19 to TRBJ2-2; D might be TRBD2 (6 bases). This CDR3 contains 13 residues. V lost 6 bases and J lost 5, with 10 bases in between. CDR1 LNHDA and CDR2 SQIVND come from the germline V gene (reference sequence). The CDR3 reads CASRRGGTGELFF. In DNA form, the CDR3 reads TGTGCCAGTAGAAGGGGAGGAACCGGGGAGCTGTTTTTT.

This rearrangement joins TRBV21-1 to TRBJ2-1. TRBV21-1 is a documented pseudogene. This CDR3 has 16 amino acids. CDR3 in amino acids: CASSFVGAGLYNEQFF. The CDR3 DNA reads as TGTGCCAGCAGCTTCGTTGGGGCGGGTCTTTACAATGAGCAGTTCTTC.